A selection of T cell receptor beta chains follows, all from one sample in a study of molecular identifiers for immune sequencing clone quantification. TCRdb reanalysed the PCR reads using MiXCR and keeps one entry per CDR3 protein. This table holds about 630,000 distinct CDR3 sequences, about 25% found once. The material sequenced was naive CD8+ T cells from blood, with Jurkat cell RNA spiked in. These receptors came from a human donor in good health. Some libraries in this study had Jurkat cell RNA spiked in. CDR3s include the opening cysteine and the closing phenylalanine or tryptophan. The D gene is left open where the match is weak. For some rows the clone size is stated as once, few or many, or as a class when expanded; others skip it.

CDR3 protein | CDR3 DNA | D gene | clone size | J gene | V gene
CASSKGTSGTETQYF | TGCGCCAGCAGCAAAGGGACTAGCGGGACGGAGACCCAGTACTTC | TRBD2 | many | TRBJ2-5 | TRBV5-1
CASSFAGEAYEQYF | TGTGCCAGCAGTTTTGCGGGAGAAGCCTACGAGCAGTACTTC | TRBD2 | NA | TRBJ2-7 | TRBV12-3/TRBV12-4
CASRGVAGNTRELFF | TGTGCCAGCCGGGGGGTAGCGGGAAACACCAGGGAGCTGTTTTTT | TRBD2 | NA | TRBJ2-2 | TRBV2
CASSLGVYNEQFF | TGTGCCAGCAGCTTAGGCGTTTACAATGAGCAGTTCTTC | NA | many | TRBJ2-1 | TRBV27
CASSPREGQTGELFF | TGTGCCAGCAGCCCTCGAGAGGGGCAGACCGGGGAGCTGTTTTTT | NA | once | TRBJ2-2 | TRBV7-9
CASSSTGNRQPQHF | TGTGCCAGCAGCTCCACAGGGAATCGTCAGCCCCAGCATTTT | NA | many | TRBJ1-5 | TRBV7-9
CASSENNYGYTF | TGTGCCAGCAGTGAAAATAACTATGGCTACACCTTC | NA | few | TRBJ1-2 | TRBV6-6
CASSLGGQFTYEQYF | TGTGCCAGCAGTTTAGGGGGACAGTTTACCTACGAGCAGTACTTC | TRBD1 | few | TRBJ2-7 | TRBV27
CASSYGTVEQYF | TGTGCCAGCAGTTACGGGACAGTCGAGCAGTACTTC | TRBD1 | many | TRBJ2-7 | TRBV6-2/TRBV6-3
CASSLQGAPLLINYEQYF | TGTGCCAGCAGCTTGCAGGGGGCGCCTTTGCTCATTAACTACGAGCAGTACTTC | TRBD1 | many | TRBJ2-7 | TRBV5-4
CASSYSSGSGTGELFF | TGTGCCAGCAGTTACTCTTCCGGGTCGGGCACCGGGGAGCTGTTTTTT | NA | few | TRBJ2-2 | TRBV6-5
CASSVREDTEASF | TGTGCCAGCAGCGTTAGGGAAGACACTGAAGCTTCCTTT | NA | NA | TRBJ1-1 | TRBV9
CASRYTGTDEQFF | TGTGCCAGCAGGTATACAGGGACAGATGAGCAGTTCTTC | TRBD1 | few | TRBJ2-1 | TRBV6-1
CASSFGEFDEQFF | TGTGCCAGCAGCTTTGGAGAGTTCGATGAGCAGTTCTTC | NA | NA | TRBJ2-1 | TRBV7-2
CASSPTRSGWNTGELFF | TGTGCCAGCAGCCCCACCCGTAGCGGGTGGAACACCGGGGAGCTGTTTTTT | TRBD2 | few | TRBJ2-2 | TRBV7-3
CASSKQGGNQPQHF | TGTGCCAGCAGCAAACAGGGCGGCAATCAGCCCCAGCATTTT | NA | few | TRBJ1-5 | TRBV27
CASSLMGTDSYEQYF | TGTGCCAGCAGTTTAATGGGGACAGACTCCTACGAGCAGTACTTC | TRBD1 | few | TRBJ2-7 | TRBV27
CASSQEVSVYEQYF | TGCGCCAGCAGCCAAGAGGTTTCCGTCTACGAGCAGTACTTC | NA | few | TRBJ2-7 | TRBV4-3
CASSLEGQVQNIQYF | TGTGCCAGCAGCTTGGAGGGACAGGTACAAAACATTCAGTACTTC | TRBD1 | many | TRBJ2-4 | TRBV5-4
CASSSEGPDTQYF | TGTGCCAGCAGCTCGGAGGGCCCAGATACGCAGTATTTT | NA | many | TRBJ2-3 | TRBV6-2/TRBV6-3
CASSSSKSYNSPLHF | TGTGCCAGCAGCTCAAGCAAATCTTATAATTCACCCCTCCACTTT | NA | few | TRBJ1-6 | TRBV5-6
CASSFGPRALYEQYF | TGTGCCAGCAGTTTCGGACCGCGTGCCCTCTACGAGCAGTACTTC | NA | many | TRBJ2-7 | TRBV12-3/TRBV12-4
CASSLSARGGALPYNEQFF | TGTGCCAGCAGCTTAAGCGCCAGGGGAGGCGCCTTACCCTACAATGAGCAGTTCTTC | NA | NA | TRBJ2-1 | TRBV11-2
CASSLEVAGGTQYF | TGTGCCAGCAGTTTAGAGGTAGCGGGAGGGACCCAGTACTTC | TRBD2 | NA | TRBJ2-5 | TRBV28
CASSILAGAYEQYF | TGTGCCAGTAGTATACTAGCGGGAGCCTACGAGCAGTACTTC | TRBD2 | few | TRBJ2-7 | TRBV19
CASSPDDLPDTQYF | TGTGCCAGCTCACCGGACGATTTACCAGATACGCAGTATTTT | NA | many | TRBJ2-3 | TRBV18
CATRSSGADIQYF | TGTGCCACCAGATCTTCGGGGGCGGACATTCAGTACTTC | NA | NA | TRBJ2-4 | TRBV15
CATNIADSSTDTQYF | TGTGCCACCAATATAGCAGACTCTAGCACAGATACGCAGTATTTT | NA | many | TRBJ2-3 | TRBV15
CASSLGTSGPSYNEQFF | TGTGCCAGCAGCCTAGGGACTAGCGGGCCTTCCTACAATGAGCAGTTCTTC | TRBD2 | few | TRBJ2-1 | TRBV7-2
CASSTEDSQETQYF | TGTGCCAGCAGTACTGAGGACTCGCAAGAGACCCAGTACTTC | NA | many | TRBJ2-5 | TRBV7-8
CASSYSTASGNYEQYF | TGTGCCAGCAGTTACTCGACGGCTAGCGGGAACTACGAGCAGTACTTC | TRBD2 | NA | TRBJ2-7 | TRBV6-2/TRBV6-3
CASVPGAAEAFF | TGTGCCAGCGTTCCGGGGGCTGCTGAAGCTTTCTTT | NA | few | TRBJ1-1 | TRBV6-6
CASSEEGTENYEQYF | TGTGCCAGCAGTGAAGAAGGCACGGAGAACTACGAGCAGTACTTC | NA | few | TRBJ2-7 | TRBV6-1
CASSPTGRPPSYNEQFF | TGTGCCAGCAGCCCAACAGGGAGACCTCCTTCCTACAATGAGCAGTTCTTC | NA | NA | TRBJ2-1 | TRBV6-2/TRBV6-3
CSARRAGGAYEQYF | TGCAGTGCGAGGCGGGCGGGAGGGGCCTACGAGCAGTACTTC | TRBD2 | NA | TRBJ2-7 | TRBV20-1
CASRWTGQETQYF | TGTGCCAGCAGGTGGACAGGGCAAGAGACCCAGTACTTC | TRBD1 | NA | TRBJ2-5 | TRBV12-3/TRBV12-4
CASSSTFLERCF | TGTGCCAGCAGCTCCACGTTCCTCGAGCGGTGCTTC | NA | NA | TRBJ2-7 | TRBV13
CATSVSRGTDTQYF | TGTGCCACCAGCGTCTCAAGGGGGACAGATACGCAGTATTTT | NA | few | TRBJ2-3 | TRBV15
CASSPDGDRSSYEQYF | TGTGCCAGCAGCCCCGATGGGGACAGAAGCTCCTACGAGCAGTACTTC | TRBD1 | few | TRBJ2-7 | TRBV11-2
CSAGAYGARRREQYF | TGCAGTGCAGGGGCGTACGGAGCGAGACGGAGGGAGCAGTACTTC | NA | many | TRBJ2-7 | TRBV20-1
CSASARGGVEDTEAFF | TGCAGTGCTAGCGCCAGGGGGGGTGTTGAGGACACTGAAGCTTTCTTT | TRBD1 | once | TRBJ1-1 | TRBV20-1
CASSRVTGAWGGYTF | TGTGCCAGCAGCCGGGTGACAGGGGCCTGGGGTGGCTACACCTTC | TRBD1 | NA | TRBJ1-2 | TRBV7-9
CASSQDPRRTETQYF | TGCGCCAGCAGCCAAGACCCCAGACGCACGGAGACCCAGTACTTC | NA | many | TRBJ2-5 | TRBV4-1
CAWSLAGGPGDTQYF | TGTGCCTGGAGTTTAGCGGGAGGGCCCGGGGATACGCAGTATTTT | TRBD2 | few | TRBJ2-3 | TRBV30
CASSPGSGSQWSSEQFF | TGTGCCAGCAGCCCAGGGAGCGGGAGCCAATGGTCCAGTGAGCAGTTCTTC | TRBD2 | NA | TRBJ2-1 | TRBV12-3/TRBV12-4
CSARGGQSAYEQYF | TGCAGTGCTAGGGGGGGACAATCGGCGTACGAGCAGTACTTC | NA | many | TRBJ2-7 | TRBV20-1
CASRIRGGSYEQYF | TGTGCCAGTCGGATCAGGGGGGGCTCCTACGAGCAGTACTTC | NA | NA | TRBJ2-7 | TRBV19
CASSPGPITEAFF | TGTGCCAGCAGCCCCGGACCGATCACTGAAGCTTTCTTT | NA | many | TRBJ1-1 | TRBV7-6
CASSPNRYMNTEAFF | TGTGCCAGCAGTCCAAATCGGTATATGAACACTGAAGCTTTCTTT | NA | few | TRBJ1-1 | TRBV6-5
CASSLFAGTGGELFF | TGTGCCAGCAGCTTATTTGCGGGAACCGGCGGGGAGCTGTTTTTT | NA | NA | TRBJ2-2 | TRBV11-2